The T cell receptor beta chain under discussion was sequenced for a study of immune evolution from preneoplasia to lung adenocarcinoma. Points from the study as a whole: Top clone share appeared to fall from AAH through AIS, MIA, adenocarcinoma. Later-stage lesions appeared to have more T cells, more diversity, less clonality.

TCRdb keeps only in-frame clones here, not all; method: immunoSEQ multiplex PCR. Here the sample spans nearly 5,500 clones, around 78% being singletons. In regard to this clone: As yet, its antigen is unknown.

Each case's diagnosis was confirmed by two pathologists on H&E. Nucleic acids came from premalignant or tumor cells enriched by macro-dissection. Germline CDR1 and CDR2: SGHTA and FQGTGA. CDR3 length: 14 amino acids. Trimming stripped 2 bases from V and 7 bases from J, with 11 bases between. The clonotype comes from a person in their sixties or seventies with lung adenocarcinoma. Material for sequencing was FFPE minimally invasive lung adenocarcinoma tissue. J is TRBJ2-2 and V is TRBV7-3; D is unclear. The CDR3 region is CASSLGESGGELFF. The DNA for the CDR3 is TGTGCCAGCAGCTTAGGAGAGTCGGGCGGGGAGCTGTTTTTT.